This T cell receptor beta chain was captured in a study of T cells in Graves' hyperthyroidism and ophthalmopathy. Overall study results and limits: By a 13 V-J model, ophthalmopathy was set apart from stable hyperthyroidism.

TCR beta CDR3 sequences were amplified from RNA transcripts. The HTBI set primed first-round TCR CDR3 RT-PCR. A single record per CDR3 protein comes from TCRdb applying MiXCR to the multiplex PCR reads. Of around 520,000 distinct CDR3 sequences listed, around an eighth are singletons. This clonotype was counted at least ten times. The antigen is undetermined. CDR3 size: 14 residues. The germline V gene has CDR1 KGHDR and CDR2 SFDVKD. V was trimmed by 5 bases and J by 5 bases, leaving 14 bases between them. Clinical symptoms, serum thyroxine, TRAb, thyroid ultrasound and orbital computed tomography established diagnosis.

This TCR came from a woman between 18 and 29 years old with Graves' hyperthyroidism. Sequencing input: blood. The chain carries TRBV24-1 and TRBJ1-1, with D unresolved. CDR3 amino acids: CATSGVAVLTEAFF. Here the CDR3 DNA reads TGTGCCACCAGTGGGGTAGCGGTGCTAACTGAAGCTTTCTTT.